This is a list of T cell receptor beta chains from one sample in a study of cytomegalovirus exposure and HLA in healthy donors. Repertoires were generated with immunoSEQ multiplex PCR, while TCRdb's copy carries only in-frame clones and drops some. Of 76,000 or so clones listed, 78% were seen once; the top ten hold roughly 8.9%. The sequencing input was PBMCs. These receptors all come from a woman in her forties in good health and CMV-seropositive. Each CDR3 is given with its conserved first and last residue. Each record gives: J gene, D gene, V gene, clone size, CDR3 protein, CDR3 DNA. A D gene is named only where the DNA matches it firmly. Not every row has a clone size; where given, it reads once, few, many or a size class.

TRBJ2-7 | TRBD1 | TRBV7-9 | . | CASSEYVDRGHHEQYF | TGTGCCAGCAGCGAGTACGTGGACAGGGGGCATCACGAGCAGTACTTC
TRBJ1-1 | . | TRBV5-8 | . | CASSLNRGWSPEAFF | TGTGCCAGCAGCTTGAATCGGGGTTGGAGTCCTGAAGCTTTCTTT
TRBJ2-1 | . | TRBV19 | . | CASSIRGSYNEQFF | TGTGCCAGTAGTATTCGGGGCTCCTACAATGAGCAGTTCTTC
TRBJ1-5 | TRBD1 | TRBV5-6 | . | CASSLGQGRNQPQHF | TGTGCCAGCAGCCTGGGACAGGGGAGGAATCAGCCCCAGCATTTT
TRBJ2-3 | TRBD2 | TRBV7-9 | few | CASSGSGGLWGTDTQYF | TGTGCCAGCAGCGGGAGCGGGGGGCTTTGGGGCACAGATACGCAGTATTTT
TRBJ1-2 | . | TRBV29-1 | . | CSARGSNYGYTF | TGCAGCGCCCGTGGCAGTAACTATGGCTACACCTTC
TRBJ1-2 | . | TRBV19 | . | CASSIGQAIIYGYTF | TGTGCCAGTAGTATTGGTCAGGCGATCATCTATGGCTACACCTTC
TRBJ1-4 | . | TRBV21-1 | . | CASSPGGSFSEKLFF | TGTGCCAGCAGCCCCGGGGGAAGTTTTAGTGAAAAACTGTTTTTT
TRBJ2-3 | . | TRBV10-2 | . | CATTKTGPSTDTQYF | TGCGCCACCACAAAGACAGGACCAAGCACAGATACGCAGTATTTT
TRBJ2-2 | TRBD1 | TRBV29-1 | . | CSVEDGTANTGELFF | TGCAGCGTTGAAGATGGGACAGCGAACACCGGGGAGCTGTTTTTT
TRBJ2-1 | TRBD2 | TRBV18 | . | CASSPVAGGYNEQFF | TGTGCCAGCTCACCCGTAGCGGGGGGGTACAATGAGCAGTTCTTC
TRBJ2-5 | . | TRBV13 | . | CASSSINSGNQETQYF | TGTGCCAGCAGCTCCATTAATTCAGGAAACCAAGAGACCCAGTACTTC
TRBJ2-7 | . | TRBV5-6 | . | CASIRLGSEQYF | TGTGCCAGCATCCGATTGGGGAGCGAGCAGTACTTC